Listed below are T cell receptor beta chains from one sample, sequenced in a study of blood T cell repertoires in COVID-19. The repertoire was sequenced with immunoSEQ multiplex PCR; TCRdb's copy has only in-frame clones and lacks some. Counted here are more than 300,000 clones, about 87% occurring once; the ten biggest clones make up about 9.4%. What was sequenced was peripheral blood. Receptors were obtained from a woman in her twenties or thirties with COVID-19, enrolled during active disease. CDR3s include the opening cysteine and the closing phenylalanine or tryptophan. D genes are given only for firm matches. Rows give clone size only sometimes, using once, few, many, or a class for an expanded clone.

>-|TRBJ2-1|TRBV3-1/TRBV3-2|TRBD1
CASSQGDSSYNEQFF
TGTGCCAGCAGCCAAGGGGACAGCTCCTACAATGAGCAGTTCTTC
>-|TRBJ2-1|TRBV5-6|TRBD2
CASNGLAGDNLPYNEQFF
TGTGCCAGCAACGGACTAGCGGGAGATAATTTGCCCTACAATGAGCAGTTCTTC
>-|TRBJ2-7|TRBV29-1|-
CSAISGLYEQYF
TGCAGCGCAATCTCGGGACTCTACGAGCAGTACTTC
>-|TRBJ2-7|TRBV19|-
CASSLLYSYEQYF
TGTGCCAGTAGTCTTCTCTACTCCTACGAGCAGTACTTC
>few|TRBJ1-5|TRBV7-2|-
CASSLEVRGVYQPQHF
TGTGCCAGCAGTTTAGAGGTTCGGGGGGTGTATCAGCCCCAGCATTTT
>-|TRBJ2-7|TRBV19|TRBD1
CASNNGQGGYEQYF
TGTGCCAGTAATAACGGACAGGGAGGATACGAGCAGTACTTC
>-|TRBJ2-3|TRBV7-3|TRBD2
CASSRSGRGDTQYF
TGTGCCAGCAGTCGTAGCGGGAGAGGAGATACGCAGTATTTT
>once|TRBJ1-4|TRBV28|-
CASSPLLGGIGEKLFF
TGTGCCAGCAGTCCACTCTTGGGGGGGATCGGCGAAAAACTGTTTTTT
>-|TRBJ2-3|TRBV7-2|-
CASSFLGPDTQYF
TGTGCCAGCAGCTTTTTGGGCCCGGATACGCAGTATTTT
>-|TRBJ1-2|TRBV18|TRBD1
CASSPPGQGAGYGYTF
TGTGCCAGCTCACCACCGGGACAGGGGGCGGGCTATGGCTACACCTTC
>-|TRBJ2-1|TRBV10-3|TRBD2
CAISGSSGRALIEQFF
TGTGCCATCAGCGGAAGTAGCGGGAGGGCCTTGATTGAGCAGTTCTTC
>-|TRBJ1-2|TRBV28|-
CASSGTRYTF
TGTGCCAGCAGCGGGACTCGCTACACCTTC
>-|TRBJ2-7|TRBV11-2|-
CASSLRGIPYEQYF
TGTGCCAGCAGCTTAAGGGGGATCCCCTACGAGCAGTACTTC
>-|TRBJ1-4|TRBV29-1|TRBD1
CSAADRAEKLFF
TGCAGCGCCGCAGACAGGGCTGAAAAACTGTTTTTT
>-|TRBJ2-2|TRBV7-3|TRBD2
CASSQLAGAGTGELFF
TGTGCCAGCAGCCAGCTAGCGGGAGCGGGCACCGGGGAGCTGTTTTTT
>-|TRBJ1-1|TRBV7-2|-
CASSATGMNTEAFF
TGTGCCAGCAGCGCCACAGGAATGAACACTGAAGCTTTCTTT
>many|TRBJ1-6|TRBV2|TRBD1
CASWWTGYNSPLHF
TGTGCCAGCTGGTGGACAGGGTATAATTCACCCCTCCACTTT
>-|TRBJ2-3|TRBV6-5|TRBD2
CASSLSGRESDTQYF
TGTGCCAGCAGTCTTAGCGGGAGGGAATCAGATACGCAGTATTTT
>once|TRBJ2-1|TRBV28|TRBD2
CASSFTAAGGRDEQFF
TGTGCCAGCAGTTTTACGGCTGCGGGAGGGCGTGATGAGCAGTTCTTC
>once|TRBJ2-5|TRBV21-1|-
CASVGDGRGVETQYF
TGTGCCAGCGTGGGCGACGGGAGGGGGGTGGAGACCCAGTACTTC
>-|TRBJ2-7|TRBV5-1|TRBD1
CASSLLGQGSYEQYF
TGCGCCAGCAGCTTGTTGGGACAGGGCTCATACGAGCAGTACTTC
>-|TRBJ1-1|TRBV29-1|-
CSVRDIKNTEAFF
TGCAGCGTCCGGGACATTAAGAACACTGAAGCTTTCTTT
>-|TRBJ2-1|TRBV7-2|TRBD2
CASSLAAGATYNEQFF
TGTGCCAGCAGCTTAGCAGCGGGAGCTACGTACAATGAGCAGTTCTTC
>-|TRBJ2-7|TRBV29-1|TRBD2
CSVGLAGVSYEQYF
TGCAGCGTCGGACTAGCGGGAGTGTCCTACGAGCAGTACTTC
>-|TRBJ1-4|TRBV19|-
CASSILGQGKSTNEKLFF
TGTGCCAGTAGTATACTCGGGCAGGGAAAATCAACTAATGAAAAACTGTTTTTT
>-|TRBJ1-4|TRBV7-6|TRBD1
CASSFGQGLQEKLFF
TGTGCCAGCAGCTTCGGACAGGGCCTTCAGGAAAAACTGTTTTTT
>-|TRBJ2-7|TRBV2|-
CASRASTYEQYF
TGTGCCAGCCGCGCATCCACCTACGAGCAGTACTTC
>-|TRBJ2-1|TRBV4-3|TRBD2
CASRASGSSYNEQFF
TGCGCCAGCAGGGCTAGCGGCAGCTCCTACAATGAGCAGTTCTTC
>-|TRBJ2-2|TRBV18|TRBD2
CASSPSLAGTGELFF
TGTGCCAGCTCACCGAGTCTAGCGGGGACCGGGGAGCTGTTTTTT
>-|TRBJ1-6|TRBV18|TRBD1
CASSPGQGSNSPLHF
TGTGCCAGCTCACCGGGACAGGGGTCAAATTCACCCCTCCACTTT
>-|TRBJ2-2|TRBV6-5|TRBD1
CASRALDRDTGELFF
TGTGCCAGCAGGGCACTTGACAGGGACACCGGGGAGCTGTTTTTT
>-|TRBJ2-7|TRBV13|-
CASGGGGSYEQYF
TGTGCCAGCGGGGGAGGGGGGAGTTACGAGCAGTACTTC
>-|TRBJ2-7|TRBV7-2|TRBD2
CASSWTSGSPSYEQYF
TGTGCCAGCAGCTGGACTAGCGGGAGCCCCTCCTACGAGCAGTACTTC
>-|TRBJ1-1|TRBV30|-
CAWDRRENTEAFF
TGTGCCTGGGACCGACGGGAGAACACTGAAGCTTTCTTT
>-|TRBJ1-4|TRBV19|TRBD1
CASRRQGTAEKLFF
TGTGCCAGTAGGAGGCAAGGGACAGCCGAAAAACTGTTTTTT
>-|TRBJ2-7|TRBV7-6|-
CASSSGAYEQYF
TGTGCCAGCAGCTCGGGGGCCTACGAGCAGTACTTC
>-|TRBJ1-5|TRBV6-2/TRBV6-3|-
CASSYSPGSSYSNQPQHF
TGTGCCAGCAGTTACTCGCCAGGATCCTCGTATAGCAATCAGCCCCAGCATTTT
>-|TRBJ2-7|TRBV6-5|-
CASSYRDINYEQYF
TGTGCCAGCAGTTACAGGGACATCAACTACGAGCAGTACTTC
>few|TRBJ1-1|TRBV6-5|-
CATTLGENTEAFF
TGTGCCACGACCCTGGGAGAGAACACTGAAGCTTTCTTT
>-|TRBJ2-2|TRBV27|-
CASSLSGPGTGELFF
TGTGCCAGCAGTTTAAGTGGACCGGGAACCGGGGAGCTGTTTTTT
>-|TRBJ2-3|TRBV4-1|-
CASSQDRWGADTQYF
TGCGCCAGCAGCCAAGATCGCTGGGGGGCAGATACGCAGTATTTT
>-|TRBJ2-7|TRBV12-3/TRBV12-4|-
CASSLAGPTEQYF
TGTGCCAGCAGTTTGGCAGGGCCTACCGAGCAGTACTTC